This TCR beta chain was profiled in a study of shared clonotypes between healthy human individuals. Study-level results: Non-shared clonotypes showed lower generation probabilities than clonotypes common to all four donors. An expected dependence of interdonor clonotype sharing on sequencing depth was noted.

Libraries were prepared by immunoSEQ multiplex PCR; TCRdb keeps only in-frame clonotypes and omits some of them. This table holds about 530,000 clones, about 96% found once. The ends lost 6 bases at V and 7 bases at J; junction bases unmatched: 24. The CDR3 has 19 amino acids. The germline V gene encodes CDR1 KGHSH and CDR2 LQKENI. This clone was recorded only once. Its specificity is not known. Within Nashville, Tennessee resided all donors, each a Caucasian adult. A CD45RA-negative memory subset and a CD45RA+ naive subset were separated from the CD4+ cells. Input material: naive CD4+ T cells sorted from blood. Subset in this sample: CD45RA+ positively selected. The TCR comes from a woman aged 25 to 45 in good health. The chain recombines TRBV18 with TRBJ2-7, with 10 bases that match TRBD2. CDR3 loop: CASSLEVAGGPLGLGEQYF. CDR3 sequence (DNA): TGTGCCAGCTCCCTGGAGGTAGCGGGAGGCCCACTGGGACTGGGGGAGCAGTACTTC. Together with reference TRBV18 and TRBJ2-7, the CDR3 gives the full variable domain: NAGVMQNPRHLVRRRGQEARLRCSPMKGHSHVYWYRQLPEEGLKFMVYLQKENIIDESGMPKERFSAEFPKEGPSILRIQQVVRGDSAAYFCASSLEVAGGPLGLGEQYFGPGTRLTVT.